Detailed here is one TCR beta chain. What it binds is unknown. The CDR3 is 15 amino acids. Deletions cut 2 bases from V and 0 bases from J, with 10 bases between. Germline V gives CDR1 SNHLY, CDR2 FYNNEI. The repertoire was sequenced with immunoSEQ multiplex PCR; TCRdb's copy has only in-frame clones and lacks some. The repertoire holds fewer than 90,000 clones, with around nine tenths as singletons. This sample was taken from a study of T cell responses to AZD1222 COVID-19 vaccine. It was second doses at about 4 or about 12 weeks that were pooled. Whole-study results and caveats: Vaccination with two AZD1222 doses was followed by a rise in Spike-specific TCR breadth and depth.

The sequence derives from an adult who received the AZD1222 COVID-19 vaccine. Specimen: peripheral blood, collected 28 days after the second AZD1222 dose. The chain links TRBV2 to TRBJ1-2; D is ambiguous. The CDR3 reads CASSERPKANYGYTF. CDR3 in DNA: TGTGCCAGCAGTGAAAGGCCCAAAGCTAACTATGGCTACACCTTC.